Below are 30 T cell receptor beta chains sequenced from a single sample in a study of STAT5B mutations in CD4+ large granular lymphocyte leukemia. Profiled with immunoSEQ multiplex PCR; TCRdb holds only in-frame clones, not every one. The repertoire holds some 38,000 clones, with more than 70% as singletons. Sequenced sample: CD4+ T cells from blood buffy coats. All receptors derive from a human donor in good health.

The rearrangement uses TRBV27 and TRBJ2-3; D gene unclear. CDR1 is MNHEY and CDR2 is SMNVEV in the germline V gene (reference sequence). The CDR3 is made up of 13 amino acids. V shed 1 base and J shed 3 bases, with 5 bases lying between them. The chain's CDR3 is CASSLFRTDTQYF. In DNA form, the CDR3 reads TGTGCCAGCAGTTTATTTAGGACAGATACGCAGTATTTT.

The V and J genes are TRBV6-5 and TRBJ2-3; TRBD1 agrees at 8 bases. The CDR3 has 15 amino acids. The ends lost 6 bases at V and 2 bases at J; junction bases unmatched: 7. Germline assignment: CDR1 MNHEY and CDR2 SVGAGI. Here the CDR3 reads CASSLGQGNTDTQYF. As DNA, the CDR3 is TGTGCCAGCAGCCTTGGACAGGGCAACACAGATACGCAGTATTTT.

Only a few counts were recorded for this clone. The chain combines TRBV7-8 with TRBJ1-2; D is undetermined. Germline CDR1 SGHVS, CDR2 FQNEAQ. Trimming took off 1 base at V and 2 bases at J, with 8 bases between the two ends. CDR3 length: 14 residues. The CDR3 bases are TGTGCCAGCAGCTTAGATCGAGGGAACTATGGCTACACCTTC. Protein: CASSLDRGNYGYTF. The full variable domain, with the rest looked up from reference TRBV7-8 and TRBJ1-2, is GAGVSQSPRYKVAKRGQDVALRCDPISGHVSLFWYQQALGQGPEFLTYFQNEAQLDKSGLPSDRFFAERPEGSVSTLKIQRTQQEDSAVYLCASSLDRGNYGYTFGSGTRLTVV.

The V and J genes are TRBV7-9 and TRBJ2-3, with 10 nucleotides matching TRBD1. CDR3 length equals 15 residues. V shed 9 bases and J 3 bases; nucleotides not matched to a gene: 9. From germline, CDR1 is SEHNR and CDR2 FQNEAQ (reference sequence). The DNA for the CDR3 is TGTGCCAGTGCTGATAGACAGGGGGCAACAGATACGCAGTATTTT. It translates to CASADRQGATDTQYF.

This clone came up a few times. This chain connects TRBV5-1 to TRBJ1-5, with 11 bases matching TRBD1. The CDR3 length is 16 residues. The junction had 6 bases not matched to a gene; V was cut back by 4 bases and J by 3 bases. Germline CDR1 SGHRS, CDR2 YFSETQ. The DNA of the CDR3 is TGCGCCAGCAGCCTCGGGACAGGGGGATCCAATCAGCCCCAGCATTTT. Amino acids: CASSLGTGGSNQPQHF.

The rearrangement uses TRBV6-5 and TRBJ2-1, with D unclear. Looked up from germline, CDR1 is MNHEY and CDR2 is SVGAGI. The CDR3 has 11 amino acids. V dropped 2 bases and J dropped 8 bases, with 4 bases sitting between them. CDR3 in amino acids: CASSYLDEQFF. Written as DNA, the CDR3 is TGTGCCAGCAGTTACCTCGATGAGCAGTTCTTC.

V is TRBV30 and J is TRBJ1-2; 8 positions match TRBD1. The CDR3 length is 12 residues. V trimming: 4 bases; J trimming: 14 bases; junction bases outside the gene matches: 12. Germline V gives CDR1 GTSNPN, CDR2 SVGIG (reference sequence). CDR3 in amino acids: CAWTFLGQALTF. DNA of the CDR3: TGTGCCTGGACATTCCTGGGACAGGCCCTTACCTTC. Filled out from reference TRBV30 and TRBJ1-2, the complete variable domain reads SQTIHQWPATLVQPVGSPLSLECTVEGTSNPNLYWYRQAAGRGLQLLFYSVGIGQISSEVPQNLSASRPQDRQFILSSKKLLLSDSGFYLCAWTFLGQALTFGSGTRLTVV.

This clone was observed a handful of times. The chain carries TRBV5-1 and TRBJ2-7; 10 bases are shared with TRBD2. CDR1 SGHRS and CDR2 YFSETQ come from the germline V gene. Trimming took 0 bases from V and 3 from J; bases not matched to a gene: 3. The CDR3 has 15 residues. The CDR3 is CASSLGLAGDYEQYF. The CDR3 region has the DNA TGCGCCAGCAGCTTGGGGCTAGCGGGAGACTACGAGCAGTACTTC.

The rearrangement joins TRBV5-1 to TRBJ2-7, with 15 bases fitting TRBD2. CDR3 length: 17 amino acids. The germline CDR1 and CDR2 sequences are SGHRS and YFSETQ. V dropped 4 bases and J dropped 0; count of bases not matched to a gene: 5. The CDR3 reads CASSLGLAGGSSYEQYF. Written as DNA, the CDR3 is TGCGCCAGCAGCCTGGGACTAGCGGGGGGTAGCTCCTACGAGCAGTACTTC.

This clone was found a few times. The chain combines TRBV6-6 with TRBJ2-1; TRBD2 matches 14 bases. Germline values: CDR1 MNHNY, CDR2 SVGAGI (reference sequence). The CDR3 spans 16 residues. The trim removed 5 bases at V and 4 bases at J, leaving 4 bases unmatched. The DNA of the CDR3 is TGTGCCAGCAGTACGAGGACTAGCGGGAGGTACAATGAGCAGTTCTTC. Translated, it gives CASSTRTSGRYNEQFF.

This clone has a single count. A much larger clone differs by one base, so this may be a read error. The gene calls are TRBV7-2 and TRBJ2-7; the D gene could be TRBD1 or TRBD2 (5 bases each). Per germline, CDR1 SGHTA and CDR2 FQGNSA. This CDR3 spans 14 amino acids. Trimming took 1 base from V and 0 from J, leaving 7 bases between them. The CDR3, as DNA: TGTGCCAGCAGCTTAGGGGGGACCTCCTACGAGCAGTACTTC. Translated: CASSLGGTSYEQYF. The full variable domain, in which reference TRBV7-2 and TRBJ2-7 provide the parts outside the CDR3, is GAGVSQSPSNKVTEKGKDVELRCDPISGHTALYWYRQSLGQGLEFLIYFQGNSAPDKSGLPSDRFSAERTGGSVSTLTIQRTQQEDSAVYLCASSLGGTSYEQYFGPGTRLTVT.

V is TRBV5-1 and J is TRBJ2-5, with D perhaps TRBD1 (6 bases). There are 14 residues in the CDR3. CDR1 SGHRS and CDR2 YFSETQ come from the germline V gene. Between the trimmed V and J ends, which lost 4 bases and 2 bases, there was a span of 12 bases. This chain's CDR3 is CASSQGQFQETQYF. The CDR3 DNA sequence: TGCGCCAGCAGCCAAGGACAGTTTCAAGAGACCCAGTACTTC. Together with reference TRBV5-1 and TRBJ2-5, the CDR3 gives the full variable domain: KAGVTQTPRYLIKTRGQQVTLSCSPISGHRSVSWYQQTPGQGLQFLFEYFSETQRNKGNFPGRFSGRQFSNSRSEMNVSTLELGDSALYLCASSQGQFQETQYFGPGTRLLVL.

A few counts support this clone. This chain joins TRBV2 and TRBJ1-1, with D unresolved. The V end was cut by 6 bases, the J end by 9 bases, with 17 bases between. This CDR3 spans 13 amino acids. Germline lookup yields CDR1 SNHLY and CDR2 FYNNEI. CDR3 nucleotide sequence: TGTGCCAGCAGAACCGAAGGGATCCAAAAAGCTTTCTTT. It codes for CASRTEGIQKAFF.

This clone was seen a handful of times. This sequence joins TRBV2 and TRBJ1-4, with a possible D match to TRBD1 (6 bases). Looked up from germline, CDR1 is SNHLY and CDR2 is FYNNEI. With 4 bases removed from V and 7 bases from J, the gap between germline ends came to 16 bases. CDR3 length: 15 residues. CDR3 DNA: TGTGCCAGCAGTGGAGGCACGGGGGGCTTTGAAAAACTGTTTTTT. Translation gives CASSGGTGGFEKLFF.

This sequence joins TRBV7-9 and TRBJ2-3; TRBD2 matches at 11 bases. This CDR3 spans 16 amino acids. Germline CDR1 reads SEHNR; CDR2 reads FQNEAQ (reference sequence). The ends lost 5 bases at V and 2 bases at J; junction bases unmatched: 6. The CDR3, as DNA: TGTGCCAGCAGCCTGGGGACTAGCGGAAACACAGATACGCAGTATTTT. Protein product: CASSLGTSGNTDTQYF.

The chain combines TRBV7-3 with TRBJ2-7; 14 nucleotides line up with TRBD2. The germline V gene encodes CDR1 SGHTA and CDR2 FQGTGA. With 5 bases clipped from V and 4 bases from J, the junction kept 10 bases outside the gene matches. CDR3 length: 17 residues. CDR3 residues: CASSPPWGLAGVYEQYF. CDR3 in DNA: TGTGCCAGCAGCCCCCCCTGGGGACTAGCGGGAGTTTACGAGCAGTACTTC. The entire variable domain, with the rest obtained from reference TRBV7-3 and TRBJ2-7, is as follows: GAGVSQTPSNKVTEKGKYVELRCDPISGHTALYWYRQSLGQGPEFLIYFQGTGAADDSGLPNDRFFAVRPEGSVSTLKIQRTERGDSAVYLCASSPPWGLAGVYEQYFGPGTRLTVT.

The V and J genes are TRBV6-6 and TRBJ2-7; D unresolved. CDR1 MNHNY and CDR2 SVGAGI come from the germline V gene (reference sequence). V was pared by 4 bases and J by 0 bases, with 4 bases between. The CDR3 is 12 amino acids. CDR3: CASSSDSYEQYF. The CDR3 bases are TGTGCCAGCAGTTCCGACTCCTACGAGCAGTACTTC.

The chain couples TRBV19 to TRBJ2-5; tentatively, D is TRBD2 (6 bases). The CDR3 runs to 15 residues. V was trimmed by 1 base and J by 5 bases, leaving 14 bases between them. Germline lookup yields CDR1 LNHDA and CDR2 SQIVND (reference sequence). The CDR3 reads CASSIGSAGLETQYF. For the CDR3, the DNA is TGTGCCAGTAGTATAGGTTCGGCGGGGTTGGAGACCCAGTACTTC.

For the CDR3, the DNA is TGCGCCAGCAGCCAAGAGGTTTCGTTTGGGCGGAACACTAACACCGGGGAGCTGTTTTTT. It codes for CASSQEVSFGRNTNTGELFF. This chain joins TRBV4-3 and TRBJ2-2; D gene uncertain. CDR3 size: 20 residues. The germline gives CDR1 LGHNA, CDR2 YSLEER. V lost 0 bases and J lost 2, with 22 bases in between.

This chain uses TRBV6-1 with TRBJ2-7; 9 nucleotides match TRBD1. Germline loops: CDR1 MNHNS, CDR2 SASEGT. The CDR3 runs to 14 residues. V shed 2 bases, J shed 5 bases, and the junction held 4 bases outside the gene matches. CDR3 nucleotides: TGTGCCAGCAGTGAACCACAGGGGGCGGACGAGCAGTACTTC. It translates to CASSEPQGADEQYF.

The chain couples TRBV11-3 to TRBJ2-1; 14 nucleotides line up with TRBD2. With 5 bases clipped from V and 3 bases from J, the junction kept 3 bases outside the gene matches. There are 16 residues in the CDR3. Looked up from germline, CDR1 is SGHNT and CDR2 is YENEEA. The CDR3 loop reads CASSPGTSGGYNEQFF. The CDR3, as DNA: TGTGCCAGCAGCCCCGGGACTAGCGGGGGCTACAATGAGCAGTTCTTC.

The chain carries TRBV5-3 and TRBJ2-5, with TRBD2 identical over 14 bases. TRBV5-3 is designated an ORF whose function remains uncertain. Trimming at V came to 2 bases and at J to 1 base, leaving 7 bases not matched to a gene. CDR3 length equals 18 residues. The CDR3 is CARSFPGTSGRSQETQYF. As DNA, the CDR3 is TGTGCCAGAAGCTTCCCCGGGACTAGCGGGAGAAGCCAAGAGACCCAGTACTTC.

The rearrangement links TRBV28 to TRBJ2-1; D may correspond to TRBD1 or TRBD2 (5 bases each). The CDR3 totals 16 residues. CDR1 and CDR2 (germline): MDHEN, SYDVKM. Trimming shortened V by 2 bases and J by 2 bases, and 13 bases separated the two germline ends. CDR3 DNA sequence: TGTGCCAGCAGTTTAGGGGGAGCAGGGACCTACAATGAGCAGTTCTTC. Translation: CASSLGGAGTYNEQFF.

The CDR3 sequence is CASSPWTSGGTDTQYF. DNA of the CDR3: TGTGCCAGCAGCCCGTGGACTAGCGGGGGCACAGATACGCAGTATTTT. The V and J genes are TRBV11-2 and TRBJ2-3, with 12 bases fitting TRBD2. The CDR3 covers 16 residues. V trimming: 5 bases; J trimming: 1 base; junction bases outside the gene matches: 4. The germline gives CDR1 SGHAT, CDR2 FQNNGV.

The genes are TRBV7-2 and TRBJ1-4, with 10 bases that match TRBD1. With 5 bases clipped from V and 8 bases from J, the junction kept 2 bases outside the gene matches. The germline V gene encodes CDR1 SGHTA and CDR2 FQGNSA. The CDR3 has 13 amino acids. In DNA form, the CDR3 reads TGTGCCAGCAGCCTGACAGGGGGCGAAAAACTGTTTTTT. It codes for CASSLTGGEKLFF.

The genes are TRBV21-1 and TRBJ2-2; TRBD2 is the table's D call, not checked against the DNA. TRBV21-1 has pseudogene status. This CDR3 region has 16 residues. CDR3 loop: CASSNPAGANTGELFF. In DNA, the CDR3 is TGTGCCAGCAGCAACCCAGCGGGAGCTAACACCGGGGAGCTGTTTTTT.

The chain recombines TRBV5-6 with TRBJ2-7; possibly TRBD1 for D (6 bases). From germline, CDR1 is SGHDT and CDR2 YYEEEE. The CDR3 covers 13 residues. The V end was cut by 3 bases, the J end by 2 bases, with 9 bases between. In DNA form, the CDR3 reads TGTGCCAGCAGCTACAGGGTTACCTACGAGCAGTACTTC. It encodes CASSYRVTYEQYF.

This chain links TRBV5-1 with TRBJ2-1, with 7 positions matching TRBD2. CDR3 length equals 13 residues. The germline gives CDR1 SGHRS, CDR2 YFSETQ. J lost 8 bases, V lost 6 bases, and 8 bases had no gene match. The CDR3 DNA reads as TGCGCCAGCACAGCGGGGTACGTTGATGAGCAGTTCTTC. Translating gives CASTAGYVDEQFF.

This clone is a singleton in its sample. The V call is TRBV5-8, the J call TRBJ2-2; D may be TRBD1 (6 bases). CDR3 length: 14 residues. Trimming removed 4 bases from V and 6 bases from J, with 13 bases in between. The V gene's germline CDR1 is SGHTS and CDR2 YDEGEE. CDR3 DNA: TGTGCCAGCAGCAACAGGGTGACGGCCGGGGAGCTGTTTTTT. The encoded protein is CASSNRVTAGELFF.

The chain has TRBV19 and TRBJ2-1; 10 bases align to TRBD2. V lost 5 bases to trimming and J lost 15 bases; unmatched junction nucleotides: 19. The CDR3 is 16 amino acids. Germline CDR1 and CDR2: LNHDA and SQIVND (reference sequence). CDR3 amino acids: CASSPSGTSAPLGLFF. The CDR3 nucleotides are TGTGCCAGTAGTCCCTCCGGGACTAGCGCCCCCCTTGGCCTGTTCTTC.